Below, 24 T cell receptor beta chains from the same sample are listed, as sequenced in a study of T cells in Graves' hyperthyroidism and ophthalmopathy. Amplified TCR beta CDR3 regions came from RNA transcripts. The TCR CDR3 was amplified in a first-round RT-PCR using the HTBI primer set. TCRdb fed the multiplex PCR reads into MiXCR, producing one record per CDR3 protein. This table holds around 580,000 distinct CDR3 sequences, 16% found once. Source material: blood. The receptors originated from a woman between 18 and 30 years old with Graves' hyperthyroidism.

The rearrangement links TRBV19 to TRBJ2-2; D may be TRBD1 (6 bases). The ends were cut back, 7 bases at V and 3 bases at J, with 15 bases in the middle. The germline V gene has CDR1 LNHDA and CDR2 SQIVND (reference sequence). The CDR3 is 15 amino acids. In DNA form, the CDR3 reads TGTGCCAGTACCGTGGACAGATGGGACACCGGGGAGCTGTTTTTT. Protein: CASTVDRWDTGELFF.

The chain couples TRBV29-1 to TRBJ2-1; 8 nucleotides line up with TRBD2. Germline V gene lookup returns CDR1 SQVTM and CDR2 ANQGSEA. J lost 7 bases, V lost 8 bases, and 16 bases had no gene match. The CDR3 consists of 15 residues. As DNA, the CDR3 is TGCAGCTCATTTCAGCGGGGGTGGCCCGGGAATGAGCAGTTCTTC. Translating it yields CSSFQRGWPGNEQFF.

This clonotype occurred a few times. The chain links TRBV27 to TRBJ1-2, with D possibly matching TRBD1 (5 bases). V gave up 2 bases and J gave up 5 bases, with 21 bases separating them. Germline CDR1 and CDR2: MNHEY and SMNVEV (reference sequence). The length of the CDR3 is 17 residues. In nucleotides, the CDR3 is TGTGCCAGCAGTTTAAAAGGCGGGGGACCCCCGGGGTATGGCTACACCTTC. This encodes CASSLKGGGPPGYGYTF.

The sample holds many counts of this clonotype. The CDR3 loop is CASSRPGLAGFEQFF. DNA of the CDR3: TGTGCCAGCAGTAGGCCGGGACTAGCGGGATTTGAGCAGTTCTTC. This chain uses TRBV28 with TRBJ2-1, with 13 bases matching TRBD2. Germline assignment: CDR1 MDHEN and CDR2 SYDVKM. V gave up 5 bases and J gave up 9 bases; unmatched junction bases: 7. The CDR3 spans 15 residues. Full variable domain (missing parts from reference TRBV28 and TRBJ2-1): DVKVTQSSRYLVKRTGEKVFLECVQDMDHENMFWYRQDPGLGLRLIYFSYDVKMKEKGDIPEGYSVSREKKERFSLILESASTNQTSMYLCASSRPGLAGFEQFFGPGTRLTVL.

The V call is TRBV27, the J call TRBJ1-2; D is unclear. This CDR3 region has 13 residues. Per the germline V gene, CDR1 is MNHEY and CDR2 is SMNVEV (reference sequence). V lost 4 bases, J lost 2 bases, and 8 bases lay in between. CDR3 DNA sequence: TGTGCCAGCAGTTGGGGTCCCAACTATGGCTACACCTTC. Amino acids: CASSWGPNYGYTF.

This clonotype appeared a few times. The genes are TRBV7-2 and TRBJ2-3; 11 positions agree with TRBD2. The germline CDR1 and CDR2 sequences are SGHTA and FQGNSA. V was clipped by 10 bases and J by 8 bases; unmatched bases: 23. The CDR3 runs to 18 residues. CDR3 region: CATSPTDVAGGLSGTQYF. The CDR3 region has the DNA TGTGCCACCAGTCCCACTGATGTAGCGGGGGGGCTATCCGGTACGCAGTATTTT.

This clonotype was seen at least ten times. CDR3 DNA: TGCAGTACATTTCCGGGACAGGGGATCGTACTCTATGGCTACACCTTC. Protein product: CSTFPGQGIVLYGYTF. J is TRBJ1-2 and V is TRBV20-1, with TRBD1 identical over 10 bases. Trimming removed 8 bases from V and 4 bases from J; junction bases left unmatched: 16. The CDR3 extends over 16 amino acids. Germline V gives CDR1 DFQATT, CDR2 SNEGSKA (reference sequence).

Many counts were recorded for this clonotype. The V gene is TRBV3-1, the J gene TRBJ1-4, with TRBD1 matching over 7 bases. The CDR3 contains 13 residues. Germline V gives CDR1 LGHDT, CDR2 YNNKEL (reference sequence). Trimming took 8 bases from V and 5 from J; bases not matched to a gene: 5. For the CDR3, the DNA is TGTGCCAGCCGGGACAGTCAAAATGAAAAACTGTTTTTT. Its protein product is CASRDSQNEKLFF.

The rearrangement joins TRBV7-9 to TRBJ2-2; D gene uncertain. The ends were cut back, 4 bases at V and 8 bases at J, with 5 bases in the middle. The germline V gene has CDR1 SEHNR and CDR2 FQNEAQ (reference sequence). CDR3 length equals 11 residues. The CDR3 protein is CASSSRGELFF. The CDR3 DNA follows: TGTGCCAGCAGCTCACGTGGGGAGCTGTTTTTT.

At least ten counts were recorded for this clonotype. The chain couples TRBV29-1 to TRBJ2-1; no clear D. Germline V gives CDR1 SQVTM, CDR2 ANQGSEA. The length of the CDR3 is 14 residues. V lost 4 bases, J lost 2 bases, and 12 bases lay in between. This chain's CDR3 is CSVVTRLPYNEQFF. CDR3 coding DNA: TGCAGCGTTGTAACGCGGCTACCCTACAATGAGCAGTTCTTC.

This clonotype was seen at least ten times. V usage is TRBV6-1 and J usage is TRBJ2-1; a weak D match, TRBD2 (7 bases). Trimming took 10 bases from V and 3 from J, leaving 19 bases between them. This CDR3 spans 15 amino acids. CDR1 and CDR2 (germline): MNHNS, SASEGT. CDR3 region: CATLGGASSYNEQFF. CDR3 coding DNA: TGTGCCACACTTGGGGGGGCCAGCAGCTACAATGAGCAGTTCTTC.

A single count supports this clonotype. One base away lies a much larger clone, so this may be a sequencing read error. The conserved phenylalanine or tryptophan normally closing the CDR3 is absent here, so this likely arose from a read error. The V gene is TRBV5-5, the J gene TRBJ1-2; D call uncertain. The V end lost 1 base, the J end lost 2 bases, and 12 bases lay between the germline ends. Germline values: CDR1 SGHKS, CDR2 YYEKEE (reference sequence). This CDR3 region has 15 residues. This CDR3 reads CASSLSRGPNYGYTL. The CDR3 nucleotides read TGTGCCAGCAGCTTGTCGCGAGGTCCAAACTATGGCTACACCCTC.

This clonotype was seen many times. The genes are TRBV27 and TRBJ2-7; D is perhaps TRBD1 (5 bases). V shed 6 bases and J shed 1 base, with 16 bases lying between them. The CDR3 is made up of 15 amino acids. The germline gives CDR1 MNHEY, CDR2 SMNVEV (reference sequence). The CDR3 reads CASSPDTHRSYEQYF. The CDR3 region has the DNA TGTGCCAGCAGCCCGGACACCCACCGGTCCTACGAGCAGTACTTC.

Many counts were recorded for this clonotype. The J gene is TRBJ2-7, the V gene TRBV7-2, with D hard to call. This CDR3 has 14 amino acids. The germline gives CDR1 SGHTA, CDR2 FQGNSA. V was pared by 4 bases and J by 4 bases, with 14 bases between. Here the CDR3 reads CASSSDPSLYEQYF. The DNA of the CDR3 is TGTGCCAGCAGCTCGGACCCTTCCCTTTACGAGCAGTACTTC.

On this clonotype itself: Just one base apart from a much larger clone, this may be a read error. Given the absence of the conserved phenylalanine or tryptophan at the CDR3 end, a read error is likely. The chain carries TRBV6-6 and TRBJ2-5; D tentatively reads TRBD1 or TRBD2 (5 bases each). The CDR3 totals 14 residues. The V end lost 0 bases, the J end lost 5 bases, and 10 bases lay between the germline ends. CDR1 and CDR2 from the germline V gene are MNHNY and SVGAGI (reference sequence). DNA for the CDR3: TGTGCCAGCAGTTACTCCGGGACGGGGGAGACCCAGTACCTC. Protein product: CASSYSGTGETQYL.

This clonotype occurred many times. The chain is built from TRBV2 and TRBJ2-7; TRBD1 matches at 7 bases. The CDR3 is made up of 12 amino acids. The germline V gene encodes CDR1 SNHLY and CDR2 FYNNEI. The J segment lost 3 bases and the V segment lost 8 bases, leaving 4 bases of the junction unmatched. The CDR3 coding sequence is TGTGCCAGCCATACAGGGGTCTACGAGCAGTACTTC. The encoded protein is CASHTGVYEQYF. Looking up the rest from reference TRBV2 and TRBJ2-7 gives the full variable domain: EPEVTQTPSHQVTQMGQEVILRCVPISNHLYFYWYRQILGQKVEFLVSFYNNEISEKSEIFDDQFSVERPDGSNFTLKIRSTKLEDSAMYFCASHTGVYEQYFGPGTRLTVT.

This clonotype was recorded many times. The chain combines TRBV20-1 with TRBJ2-5, with TRBD2 matching over 8 bases. The CDR3 runs 16 residues. CDR1 is DFQATT, CDR2 SNEGSKA, per germline (reference sequence). With 2 bases clipped from V and 4 bases from J, the junction kept 12 bases outside the gene matches. The CDR3 nucleotides are TGCAGTGCTAGATCCAGCCAAGCGGGGGCCGTAGAGACCCAGTACTTC. Translated: CSARSSQAGAVETQYF.

In its sample, this clonotype was seen many times. The V call is TRBV7-3, the J call TRBJ2-5, with 9 bases identical to TRBD2. CDR1 is SGHTA and CDR2 is FQGTGA in the germline V gene. The CDR3 spans 17 residues. V was pared by 1 base and J by 4 bases, with 10 bases of the junction left unmatched. The chain's CDR3 is CASSLKPTAGGRETQYF. The CDR3, as DNA: TGTGCCAGCAGCTTAAAACCCACTGCGGGGGGGAGAGAGACCCAGTACTTC.

Ten or more counts support this clonotype. V is TRBV7-2 and J is TRBJ2-7; D is possibly TRBD1 or TRBD2 (5 bases each). Trimming stripped 6 bases from V and 2 bases from J, with 14 bases between. The CDR3 runs to 14 residues. The germline gives CDR1 SGHTA, CDR2 FQGNSA. CDR3 in DNA: TGTGCCAGCAGACAGGATGGGACCACCTACGAGCAGTACTTC. Translating gives CASRQDGTTYEQYF.

With respect to this clonotype: Given a much more abundant clone one base away, this may be a read error. The chain links TRBV12-3 or TRBV12-4 to TRBJ1-2; D may be TRBD1 (5 bases). There are 13 residues in the CDR3. Trimming stripped 6 bases from V and 4 bases from J, with 12 bases between. CDR3 in amino acids: CASRTGAVYGYTF. The DNA for the CDR3 is TGTGCCAGCAGGACCGGGGCAGTCTATGGCTACACCTTC.

This rearrangement joins TRBV20-1 to TRBJ1-3, with TRBD1 matching 9 bases. CDR1 and CDR2 from the germline V gene are DFQATT and SNEGSKA (reference sequence). The V and J ends lost 6 bases and 0 bases, in that order; junction bases with no gene match: 9. The CDR3 sequence is 16 residues long. CDR3 bases: TGCAGTGCGGGACAGGGCTTTACACGCTCTGGAAACACCATATATTTT. This encodes CSAGQGFTRSGNTIYF.

The chain employs TRBV12-3 or TRBV12-4 and TRBJ1-4; 7 bases map to TRBD1. The trim removed 2 bases at V and 4 bases at J, leaving 7 bases unmatched. The CDR3 loop spans 16 amino acids. For the CDR3, the DNA is TGTGCCAGCAGTTTAAGGGGAGGGGGCCTTAATGAAAAACTGTTTTTT. It translates to CASSLRGGGLNEKLFF.

This chain joins TRBV7-6 and TRBJ2-1; D is possibly TRBD2 (6 bases). Germline V lookup: CDR1 SGHVS, CDR2 FNYEAQ. The CDR3 runs 15 residues. Trimming stripped 5 bases from V and 1 base from J, with 12 bases between. The CDR3 loop is CASSLRLESYNEQFF. For the CDR3, the DNA is TGTGCCAGCAGCCTCCGACTAGAGTCCTACAATGAGCAGTTCTTC. Based on the CDR3 plus reference TRBV7-6 and TRBJ2-1, the full variable domain is GAGVSQSPRYKVTKRGQDVALRCDPISGHVSLYWYRQALGQGPEFLTYFNYEAQQDKSGLPNDRFSAERPEGSISTLTIQRTEQRDSAMYRCASSLRLESYNEQFFGPGTRLTVL.

This chain uses TRBV24-1 with TRBJ2-5; the D gene is possibly TRBD1 (7 bases). V lost 9 bases to trimming and J lost 3 bases, with 19 bases between them. Germline V gene lookup returns CDR1 KGHDR and CDR2 SFDVKD. This CDR3 is built from 15 residues. The CDR3 spells CATAGGGAGEETQYF. The CDR3 bases are TGTGCCACCGCCGGAGGGGGCGCGGGTGAAGAGACCCAGTACTTC.